The 11 T cell receptor beta chains in this list originate from one sample, sequenced in a study of T cell changes during pregnancy in multiple sclerosis. Clones were sequenced by immunoSEQ multiplex PCR, and TCRdb holds only the in-frame ones, with some missing. The data show about 32,000 clones, with approximately 89% seen just once and about 5% held by the top ten. The material sequenced was CD8+ T cells from peripheral blood mononuclear cells, taken in the first trimester of pregnancy. The receptors were sampled from a female donor with multiple sclerosis, enrolled in a pregnancy study.

The chain links TRBV7-2 to TRBJ2-1; 7 bases map to TRBD2. CDR1 is SGHTA, CDR2 FQGNSA, per germline. The ends lost 4 bases at V and 0 bases at J; junction bases unmatched: 9. The CDR3 extends over 17 amino acids. Here the CDR3 reads CASSSQRGLLSYNEQFF. DNA of the CDR3: TGTGCCAGCAGCTCACAGCGGGGACTACTCTCCTACAATGAGCAGTTCTTC.

This chain's CDR3 is CASSPGLAGAVADTQYF. The CDR3 region has the DNA TGTGCCAGCAGCCCGGGACTAGCGGGAGCGGTCGCAGATACGCAGTATTTT. V usage is TRBV13 and J usage is TRBJ2-3; 14 nucleotides agree with TRBD2. CDR1 is PRHDT and CDR2 is FYEKMQ in the germline V gene (reference sequence). J was trimmed by 4 bases and V by 5 bases; bases with no gene match: 8. The CDR3 is made up of 17 amino acids.

This chain connects TRBV6-6 to TRBJ1-1; tentatively, D is TRBD1 (6 bases). V lost 7 bases and J 5 bases, leaving 14 bases between the germline ends. Germline CDR1 MNHNY, CDR2 SVGAGI (reference sequence). The CDR3 is made up of 13 amino acids. The CDR3 here is CASIGRGYTEAFF. In nucleotides, the CDR3 is TGTGCCAGCATAGGCAGGGGATATACTGAAGCTTTCTTT.

The chain employs TRBV2 and TRBJ2-1; 7 nucleotides align to TRBD2. The junction had 9 bases not matched to a gene; V was cut back by 7 bases and J by 0 bases. The CDR3 has 16 residues. The germline V gene encodes CDR1 SNHLY and CDR2 FYNNEI. The CDR3 here is CASIIAGAGSYNEQFF. CDR3 coding DNA: TGTGCCAGCATTATCGCGGGAGCGGGCTCCTACAATGAGCAGTTCTTC.

This clone was seen only once. V usage is TRBV6-5 and J usage is TRBJ2-3; 8 bases align to TRBD1. The CDR3 contains 16 residues. Germline assignment: CDR1 MNHEY and CDR2 SVGAGI. After removal of 0 bases from V and 4 bases from J, the junction contained 6 bases not matched to a gene. The CDR3 reads CASSYSPDRDADTQYF. In DNA, the CDR3 is TGTGCCAGCAGTTACTCACCGGACAGGGACGCAGATACGCAGTATTTT.

The table lists this clone with a count of one. The chain joins TRBV4-3 to TRBJ2-4; 11 nucleotides agree with TRBD1. V was pared by 3 bases and J by 3 bases, with 7 bases of the junction left unmatched. CDR3 length: 17 residues. Germline V gene sequence: CDR1 LGHNA, CDR2 YSLEER. The CDR3 nucleotides read TGCGCCAGCAGCCAGGGACAGGGGGTGCCTGACAAAAACATTCAGTACTTC. The encoded protein is CASSQGQGVPDKNIQYF.

The rearrangement uses TRBV5-6 and TRBJ2-1; a possible D gene is TRBD2 (5 bases). With 1 base removed from V and 2 bases from J, the gap between germline ends came to 13 bases. The CDR3 sequence is 16 residues long. CDR1 and CDR2 (germline): SGHDT, YYEEEE. The CDR3 here is CASSLTWRAPYNEQFF. As DNA, the CDR3 is TGTGCCAGCAGCTTGACGTGGCGGGCCCCCTACAATGAGCAGTTCTTC.

The rearrangement links TRBV11-2 to TRBJ2-1; TRBD2 matches 7 bases. The CDR3 totals 17 residues. Germline values: CDR1 SGHAT, CDR2 FQNNGV. V gave up 0 bases and J gave up 7 bases; unmatched junction bases: 12. The CDR3 DNA follows: TGTGCCAGCAGCTTAGAATACCCAGCGGGACCCCTTAATGAGCAGTTCTTC. This translates into CASSLEYPAGPLNEQFF.

V is TRBV4-3 and J is TRBJ2-7; 13 bases map to TRBD2. The CDR3 length is 16 residues. Trimming removed 0 bases from V and 3 bases from J; junction bases left unmatched: 2. Germline V gene sequence: CDR1 LGHNA, CDR2 YSLEER. The CDR3 loop is CASSQDRLAGGYEQYF. The DNA of the CDR3 is TGCGCCAGCAGCCAAGACCGACTAGCGGGAGGCTACGAGCAGTACTTC.

This clone has only a few counts. The chain employs TRBV30 and TRBJ1-1; the D is unclear. This CDR3 is built from 13 residues. V gave up 4 bases and J gave up 6 bases, with 15 bases separating them. CDR1 GTSNPN and CDR2 SVGIG come from the germline V gene (reference sequence). CDR3 residues: CAWNRDSLAEAFF. The CDR3 nucleotides are TGTGCCTGGAATCGCGACTCTCTGGCTGAAGCTTTCTTT.

This sequence joins TRBV28 and TRBJ2-5, with 8 bases that match TRBD2. The CDR3 runs 16 residues. V shed 2 bases, J shed 4 bases, and the junction held 9 bases outside the gene matches. Germline V lookup: CDR1 MDHEN, CDR2 SYDVKM. The CDR3, as DNA: TGTGCCAGCAGTTTAAGACTAGCGCCGATAATAGAGACCCAGTACTTC. This translates into CASSLRLAPIIETQYF.